The source of this T cell receptor beta chain is a study of cytomegalovirus exposure and HLA in healthy donors. Study-level findings and limits: A few CMV-associated chains proved CMV antigen-specific in vitro. An Asian-associated ancestry cluster reportedly showed fewer N-insertions than the approximately 700-donor mean in a later analysis. The authors excluded some V segments, including TRBV6-2 and TRBV6-3, as indistinguishable.

Both 60 Vbeta primers and 13 Jbeta primers went into the PCR. Some clones are missing from TCRdb's copy, which holds only in-frame ones; the method was immunoSEQ multiplex PCR. The repertoire holds 150,000 or so clones, with around 68% as singletons. Per germline, CDR1 MNHNS and CDR2 SASEGT. Unmatched junction bases numbered 5, after V lost 6 bases and J lost 8 bases. The CDR3 runs to 12 residues. There are a few counts of this clone. The antigen is not known. V usage is TRBV6-1 and J usage is TRBJ1-2; 8 nucleotides agree with TRBD1. This receptor was identified in a man younger than 45 in good health and CMV-seropositive. The sequencing sample was made of PBMCs. As DNA, the CDR3 is TGTGCCAGCAGCACCGACAGGGGCGGCTACACCTTC. Translating gives CASSTDRGGYTF.